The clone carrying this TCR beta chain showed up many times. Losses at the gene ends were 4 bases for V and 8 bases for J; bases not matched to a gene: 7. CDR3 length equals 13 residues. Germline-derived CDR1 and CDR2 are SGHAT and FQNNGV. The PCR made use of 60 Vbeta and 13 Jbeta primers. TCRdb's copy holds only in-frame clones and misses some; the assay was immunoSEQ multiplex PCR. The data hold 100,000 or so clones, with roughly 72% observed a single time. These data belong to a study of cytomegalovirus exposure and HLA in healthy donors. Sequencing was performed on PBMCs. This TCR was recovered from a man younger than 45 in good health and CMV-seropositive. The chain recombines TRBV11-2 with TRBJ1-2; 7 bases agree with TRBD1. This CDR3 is CASSSDRVGGYTF. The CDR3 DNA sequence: TGTGCCAGCAGCTCTGACAGGGTGGGGGGCTACACCTTC.